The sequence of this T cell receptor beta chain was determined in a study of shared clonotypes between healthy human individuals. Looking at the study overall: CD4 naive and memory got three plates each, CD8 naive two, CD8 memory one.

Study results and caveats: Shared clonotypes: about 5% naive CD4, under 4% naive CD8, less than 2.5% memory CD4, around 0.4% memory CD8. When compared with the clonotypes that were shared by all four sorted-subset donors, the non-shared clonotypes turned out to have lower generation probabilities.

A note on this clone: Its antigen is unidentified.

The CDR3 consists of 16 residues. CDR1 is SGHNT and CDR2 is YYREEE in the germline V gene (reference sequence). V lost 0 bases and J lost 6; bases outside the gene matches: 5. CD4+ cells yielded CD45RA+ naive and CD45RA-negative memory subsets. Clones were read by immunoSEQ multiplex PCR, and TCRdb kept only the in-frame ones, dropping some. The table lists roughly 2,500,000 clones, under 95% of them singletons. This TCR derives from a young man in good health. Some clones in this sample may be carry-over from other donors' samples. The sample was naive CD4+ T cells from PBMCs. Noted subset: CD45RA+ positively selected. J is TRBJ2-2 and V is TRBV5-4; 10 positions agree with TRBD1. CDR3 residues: CASSLGDRGRPGELFF. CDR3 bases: TGTGCCAGCAGCTTGGGTGACAGGGGGCGACCCGGGGAGCTGTTTTTT. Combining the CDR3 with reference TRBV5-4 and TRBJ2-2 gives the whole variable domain ETGVTQSPTHLIKTRGQQVTLRCSSQSGHNTVSWYQQALGQGPQFIFQYYREEENGRGNFPPRFSGLQFPNYSSELNVNALELDDSALYLCASSLGDRGRPGELFFGEGSRLTVL.